This entry is about one TCR beta chain. Individuals drawn from about two dozen US areas were about 18 to 95 years old. The CDR3 spans 16 residues. The V gene's germline CDR1 is MNHEY and CDR2 SVGEGT. The V end lost 4 bases, the J end lost 2 bases, and 17 bases lay between the germline ends. These data are taken from a study of blood T cell repertoires in COVID-19. Here immunoSEQ multiplex PCR was the method, and the copy in TCRdb shows in-frame clones only, minus some. The profile shows 200,000 to 250,000 clones, around 85% of them singletons. The chain links TRBV6-2 or TRBV6-3 to TRBJ2-5; D may be TRBD1 (5 bases). The sample comprised PBMCs or T cells enriched from blood (not recorded which). The clonotype comes from a woman aged 50 to 65 in a cohort exposed to, infected with or recovered from COVID-19 (not recorded which). The CDR3: CASSSRDRHSQETQYF. The DNA for the CDR3 is TGTGCCAGCAGTTCCCGAGACAGACACTCACAAGAGACCCAGTACTTC.